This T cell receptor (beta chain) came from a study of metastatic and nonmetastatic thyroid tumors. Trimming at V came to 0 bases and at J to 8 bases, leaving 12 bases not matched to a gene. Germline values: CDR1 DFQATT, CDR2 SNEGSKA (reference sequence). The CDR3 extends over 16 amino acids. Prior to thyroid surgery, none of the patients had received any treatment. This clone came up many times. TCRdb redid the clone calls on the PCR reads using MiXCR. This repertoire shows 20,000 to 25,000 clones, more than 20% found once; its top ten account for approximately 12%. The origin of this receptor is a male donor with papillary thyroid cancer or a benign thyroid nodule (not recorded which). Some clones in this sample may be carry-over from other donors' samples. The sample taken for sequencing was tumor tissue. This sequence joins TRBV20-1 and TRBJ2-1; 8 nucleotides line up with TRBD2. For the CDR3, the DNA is TGCAGTGCTAGAGATCTACGGGAGGGCCGGGTTGATGAGCAGTTCTTC. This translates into CSARDLREGRVDEQFF.